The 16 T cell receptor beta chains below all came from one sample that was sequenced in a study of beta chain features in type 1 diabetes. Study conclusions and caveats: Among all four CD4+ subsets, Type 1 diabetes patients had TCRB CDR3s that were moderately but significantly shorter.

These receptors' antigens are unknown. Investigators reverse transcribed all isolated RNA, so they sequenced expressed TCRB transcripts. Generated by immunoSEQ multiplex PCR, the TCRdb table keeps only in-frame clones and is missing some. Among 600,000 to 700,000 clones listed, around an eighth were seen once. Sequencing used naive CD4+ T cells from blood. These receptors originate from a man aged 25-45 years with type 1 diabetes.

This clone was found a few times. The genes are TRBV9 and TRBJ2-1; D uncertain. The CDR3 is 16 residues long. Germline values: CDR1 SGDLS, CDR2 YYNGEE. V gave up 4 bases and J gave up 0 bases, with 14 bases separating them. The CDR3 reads CASSSQVGRSYNEQFF. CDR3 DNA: TGTGCCAGCAGCTCCCAGGTGGGCCGCTCCTACAATGAGCAGTTCTTC.

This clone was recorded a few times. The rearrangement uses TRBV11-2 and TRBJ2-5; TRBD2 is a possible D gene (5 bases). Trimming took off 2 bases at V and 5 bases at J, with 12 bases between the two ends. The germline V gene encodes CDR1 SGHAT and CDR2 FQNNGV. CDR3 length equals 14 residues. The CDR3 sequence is CASSLRLERETQYF. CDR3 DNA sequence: TGTGCCAGCAGCTTAAGGCTTGAGCGGGAGACCCAGTACTTC. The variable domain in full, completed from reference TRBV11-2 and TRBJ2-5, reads EAGVAQSPRYKIIEKRQSVAFWCNPISGHATLYWYQQILGQGPKLLIQFQNNGVVDDSQLPKDRFSAERLKGVDSTLKIQPAKLEDSAVYLCASSLRLERETQYFGPGTRLLVL.

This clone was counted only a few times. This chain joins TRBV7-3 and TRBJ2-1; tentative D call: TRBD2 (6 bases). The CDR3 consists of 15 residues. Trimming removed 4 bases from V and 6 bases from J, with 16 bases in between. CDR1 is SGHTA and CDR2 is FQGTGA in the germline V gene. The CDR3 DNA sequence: TGTGCCAGCAGCTCCCTCGGGACTGTAATCAATGAGCAGTTCTTC. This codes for CASSSLGTVINEQFF.

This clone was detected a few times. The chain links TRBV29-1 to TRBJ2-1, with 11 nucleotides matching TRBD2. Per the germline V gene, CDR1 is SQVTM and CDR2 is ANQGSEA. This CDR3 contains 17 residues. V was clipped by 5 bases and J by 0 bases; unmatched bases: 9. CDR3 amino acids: CSVSGTSGTRSYNEQFF. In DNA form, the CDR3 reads TGCAGCGTTTCCGGGACTAGCGGAACCCGCTCCTACAATGAGCAGTTCTTC.

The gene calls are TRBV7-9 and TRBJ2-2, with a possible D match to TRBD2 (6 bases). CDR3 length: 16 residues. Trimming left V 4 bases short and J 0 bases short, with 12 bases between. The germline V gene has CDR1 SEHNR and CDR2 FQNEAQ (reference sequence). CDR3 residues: CASSSSGEANTGELFF. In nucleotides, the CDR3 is TGTGCCAGCAGCTCCTCGGGGGAGGCGAACACCGGGGAGCTGTTTTTT.

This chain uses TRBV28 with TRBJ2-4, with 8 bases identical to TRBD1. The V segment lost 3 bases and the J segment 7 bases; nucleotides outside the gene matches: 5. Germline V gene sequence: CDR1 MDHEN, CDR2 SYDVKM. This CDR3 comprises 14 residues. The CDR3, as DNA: TGTGCCAGCAGTTTTCAGGGGGCCGGTAACATTCAGTACTTC. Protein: CASSFQGAGNIQYF. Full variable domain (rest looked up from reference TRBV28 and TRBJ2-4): DVKVTQSSRYLVKRTGEKVFLECVQDMDHENMFWYRQDPGLGLRLIYFSYDVKMKEKGDIPEGYSVSREKKERFSLILESASTNQTSMYLCASSFQGAGNIQYFGAGTRLSVL.

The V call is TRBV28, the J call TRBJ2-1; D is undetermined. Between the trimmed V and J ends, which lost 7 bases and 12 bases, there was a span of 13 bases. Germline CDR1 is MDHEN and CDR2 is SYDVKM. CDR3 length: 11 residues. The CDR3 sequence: CASMDTRRQFF. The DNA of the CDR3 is TGTGCCAGCATGGATACACGGCGGCAGTTCTTC.

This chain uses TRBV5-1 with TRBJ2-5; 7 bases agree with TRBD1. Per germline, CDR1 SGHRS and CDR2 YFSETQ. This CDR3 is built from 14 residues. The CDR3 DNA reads TGCGCATCCGCTCGGGGACAGCGACAAGAGACCCAGTACTTC. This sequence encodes CASARGQRQETQYF.

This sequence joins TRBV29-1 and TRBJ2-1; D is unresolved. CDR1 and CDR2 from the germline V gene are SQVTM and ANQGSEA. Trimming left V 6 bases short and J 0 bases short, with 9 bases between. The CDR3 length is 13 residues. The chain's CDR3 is CSVRPDSYNEQFF. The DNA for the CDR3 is TGCAGCGTAAGACCCGACTCCTACAATGAGCAGTTCTTC.

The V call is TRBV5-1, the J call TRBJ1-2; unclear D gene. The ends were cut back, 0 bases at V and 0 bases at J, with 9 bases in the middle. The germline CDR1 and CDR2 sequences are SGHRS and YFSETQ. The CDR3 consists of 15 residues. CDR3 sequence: CASSLARLPNYGYTF. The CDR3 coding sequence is TGCGCCAGCAGCTTGGCCAGGCTACCTAACTATGGCTACACCTTC. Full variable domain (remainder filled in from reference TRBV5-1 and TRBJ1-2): KAGVTQTPRYLIKTRGQQVTLSCSPISGHRSVSWYQQTPGQGLQFLFEYFSETQRNKGNFPGRFSGRQFSNSRSEMNVSTLELGDSALYLCASSLARLPNYGYTFGSGTRLTVV.

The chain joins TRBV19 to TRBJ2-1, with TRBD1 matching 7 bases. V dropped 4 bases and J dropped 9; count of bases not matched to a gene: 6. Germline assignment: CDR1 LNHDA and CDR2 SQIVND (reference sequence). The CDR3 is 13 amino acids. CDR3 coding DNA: TGTGCCAGTAGTAAGAGACAGGGTCCTGAGCAGTTCTTC. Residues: CASSKRQGPEQFF.

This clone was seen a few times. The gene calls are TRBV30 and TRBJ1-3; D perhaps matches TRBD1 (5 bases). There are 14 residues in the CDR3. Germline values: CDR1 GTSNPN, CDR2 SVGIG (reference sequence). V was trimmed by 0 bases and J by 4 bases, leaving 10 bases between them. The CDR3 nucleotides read TGTGCCTGGAGTGTACAGGTACACGGAAACACCATATATTTT. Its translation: CAWSVQVHGNTIYF.

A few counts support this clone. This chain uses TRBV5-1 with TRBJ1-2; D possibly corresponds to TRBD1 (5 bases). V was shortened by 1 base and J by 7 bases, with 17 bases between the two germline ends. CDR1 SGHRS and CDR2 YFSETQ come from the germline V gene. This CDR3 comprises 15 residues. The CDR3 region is CASSLLGSRGGGYTF. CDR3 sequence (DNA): TGCGCCAGCAGCTTGTTGGGGTCCCGGGGCGGTGGCTACACCTTC.

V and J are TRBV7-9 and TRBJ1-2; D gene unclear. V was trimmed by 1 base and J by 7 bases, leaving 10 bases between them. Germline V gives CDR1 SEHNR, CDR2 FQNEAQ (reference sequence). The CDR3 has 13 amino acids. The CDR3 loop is CASSLVGPLGYTF. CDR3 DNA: TGTGCCAGCAGCTTAGTGGGCCCGCTTGGCTACACCTTC.

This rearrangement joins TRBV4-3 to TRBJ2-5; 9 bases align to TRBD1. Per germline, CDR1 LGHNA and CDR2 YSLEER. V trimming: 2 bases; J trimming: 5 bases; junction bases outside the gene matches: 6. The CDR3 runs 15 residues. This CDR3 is CASSQTGTGWETQYF. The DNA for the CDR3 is TGCGCCAGCAGCCAAACCGGGACAGGGTGGGAGACCCAGTACTTC.

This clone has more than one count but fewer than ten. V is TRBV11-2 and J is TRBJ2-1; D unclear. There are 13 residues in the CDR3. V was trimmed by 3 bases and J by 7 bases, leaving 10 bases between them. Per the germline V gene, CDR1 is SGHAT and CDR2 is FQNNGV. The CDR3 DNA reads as TGTGCCAGCAGCTTCTGGGGAAAAAATGAGCAGTTCTTC. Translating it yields CASSFWGKNEQFF.